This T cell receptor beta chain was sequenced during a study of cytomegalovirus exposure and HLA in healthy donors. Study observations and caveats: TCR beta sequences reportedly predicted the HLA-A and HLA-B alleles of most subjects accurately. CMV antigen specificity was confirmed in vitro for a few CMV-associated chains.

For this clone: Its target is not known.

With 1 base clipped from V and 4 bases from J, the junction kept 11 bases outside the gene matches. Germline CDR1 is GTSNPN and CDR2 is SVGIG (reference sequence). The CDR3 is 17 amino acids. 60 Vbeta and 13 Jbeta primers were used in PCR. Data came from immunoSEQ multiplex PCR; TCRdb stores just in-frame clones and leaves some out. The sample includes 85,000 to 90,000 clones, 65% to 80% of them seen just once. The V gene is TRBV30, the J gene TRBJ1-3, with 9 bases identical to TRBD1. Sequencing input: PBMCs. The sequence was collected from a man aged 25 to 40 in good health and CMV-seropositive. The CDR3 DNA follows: TGTGCCTGGAGTGGAAGATTCGACAGGGGGAACGGAAACACCATATATTTT. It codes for CAWSGRFDRGNGNTIYF.